The clone carrying this T cell receptor beta chain was seen a handful of times. The antigen remains unidentified. Amplification of TCR beta CDR3 regions was performed using RNA transcripts as template. TCR CDR3 underwent first-round RT-PCR with the HTBI primer set. Using its own MiXCR run on the multiplex PCR reads, TCRdb lists one record per CDR3 protein. The sample contains 370,000 or so distinct CDR3 sequences, 20% to 30% of which appear only once. Diagnoses were made from clinical symptoms, serum measures (thyroxine and TRAb), thyroid ultrasound and orbital computed tomography. V was trimmed by 7 bases and J by 6 bases, leaving 13 bases between them. The length of the CDR3 is 13 residues. Looked up from germline, CDR1 is MNHNS and CDR2 is SASEGT. The record originates from a study of T cells in Graves' hyperthyroidism and ophthalmopathy. Study information: The blood sample was taken at first diagnosis, before treatment began.

Study findings and constraints: Most thyroid clonotypes with frequency above 0.001 were detected in blood. Ophthalmopathy, which appeared later, was predicted by the model a median around 6.9 months before onset.

The chain combines TRBV6-1 with TRBJ2-1; perhaps TRBD1 as D (5 bases). The TCR sequence derives from a man aged 50 or older with Graves' hyperthyroidism. Sequencing was performed on blood. The CDR3 here is CASTTRQGNEQFF. DNA for the CDR3: TGTGCCAGCACTACACGGCAGGGCAATGAGCAGTTCTTC.